This TCR beta chain was sequenced in a study of T cells in Graves' hyperthyroidism and ophthalmopathy. The investigators amplified TCR beta CDR3 regions from RNA transcripts. HTBI primers were the set used in a first-round RT-PCR of the TCR CDR3. TCRdb passed the multiplex PCR reads through MiXCR, listing each CDR3 protein once. The sample shows approximately 530,000 distinct CDR3 sequences, 16% of them seen only once. PBMCs came from about 10 ml fresh peripheral blood. This clonotype was picked up many times. The antigen is undetermined. The germline V gene encodes CDR1 SGHAT and CDR2 FQNNGV. The junction had 2 bases not matched to a gene; V was cut back by 1 base and J by 6 bases. The CDR3 is 15 residues long. Whole-study results and caveats: A 13 V-J signature model discriminated ophthalmopathy versus stable hyperthyroidism. Expanded thyroid clonotypes (above 0.001) were mostly also found in blood.

The J gene is TRBJ2-1, the V gene TRBV11-2; 11 nucleotides align to TRBD2. The clonotype comes from a woman aged 18-35 years with Graves' hyperthyroidism. Sequenced: blood. CDR3 residues: CASSLVLAGGNEQFF. The DNA for the CDR3 is TGTGCCAGCAGCTTAGTCCTAGCGGGAGGCAATGAGCAGTTCTTC.